Sequencing of this T cell receptor beta chain was carried out in a study of cytomegalovirus exposure and HLA in healthy donors. Study-wide points: The authors assumed roughly uniform sequencing depth across donors for presence/absence analyses. Among TCR beta chains, those listed as cytomegalovirus-associated numbered around 160. Analysis performed later showed TCR beta chains linked to HLA being more clonally expanded than equally common others. TCR sequences were mostly rare, though some public TCRs occurred in many donors.

The CDR3 runs to 14 residues. Germline CDR1 SNHLY, CDR2 FYNNEI. The germline V and J ends were trimmed by 4 bases and 0 bases, with 9 bases remaining between them. A multiplex PCR was run with 60 Vbeta primers and 13 Jbeta primers. Generated by immunoSEQ multiplex PCR, the TCRdb table keeps only in-frame clones and is missing some. Seen in this sample are more than 140,000 clones; the ten most common clones hold about 2.3%. Remarks on this clone: Its antigen is unknown.

The sequence came from a woman in her late teens or twenties in good health and CMV-seronegative. The V and J genes are TRBV2 and TRBJ1-2; no clear D. What was sequenced was PBMCs. The CDR3 DNA sequence: TGTGCCAGCAGTGGACAACTGGCTAACTATGGCTACACCTTC. The encoded protein is CASSGQLANYGYTF.